Sequencing of this TCR beta chain was carried out in a study of T cells in Graves' hyperthyroidism and ophthalmopathy. Study context: Peripheral blood was taken when the disease was first diagnosed, before any treatment began.

Researchers amplified the TCR beta CDR3 regions from RNA transcripts. TCR CDR3 underwent first-round RT-PCR with the HTBI primer set. TCRdb itself ran the multiplex PCR reads through MiXCR, one entry per CDR3 protein. Among a few hundred thousand distinct CDR3 sequences listed, roughly 22% were seen once. The ends lost 6 bases at V and 7 bases at J; junction bases unmatched: 16. CDR1 SGHNT and CDR2 YENEEA come from the germline V gene. The CDR3 loop spans 17 amino acids. This clonotype was seen ten or more times. This receptor was taken from a man younger than 40 with Graves' ophthalmopathy. The sample consisted of blood. The V gene is TRBV11-3, the J gene TRBJ2-7, with 12 nucleotides matching TRBD2. CDR3: CASRSAGLAGARGEQYF. DNA for the CDR3: TGTGCCAGCAGATCCGCGGGACTAGCGGGCGCGAGAGGGGAGCAGTACTTC.